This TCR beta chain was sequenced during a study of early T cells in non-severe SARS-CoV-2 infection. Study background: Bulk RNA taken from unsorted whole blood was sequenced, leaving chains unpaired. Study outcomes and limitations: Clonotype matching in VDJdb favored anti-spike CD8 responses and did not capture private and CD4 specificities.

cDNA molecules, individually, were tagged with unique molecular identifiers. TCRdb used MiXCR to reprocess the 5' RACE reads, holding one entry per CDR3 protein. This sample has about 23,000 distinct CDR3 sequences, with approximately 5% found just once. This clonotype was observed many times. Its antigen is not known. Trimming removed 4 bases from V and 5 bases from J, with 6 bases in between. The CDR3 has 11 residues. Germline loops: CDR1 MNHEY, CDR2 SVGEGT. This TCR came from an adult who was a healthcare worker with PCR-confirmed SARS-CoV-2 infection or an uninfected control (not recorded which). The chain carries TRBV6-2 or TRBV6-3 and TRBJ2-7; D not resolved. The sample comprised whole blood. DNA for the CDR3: TGTGCCAGCAGTTTGGCACACGAGCAGTACTTC. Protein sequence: CASSLAHEQYF.